What follows describes a single T cell receptor (beta chain). Its antigen is currently not known. Base-call qualities are not available, and no considerably larger clone is one nucleotide away. These data come from a study of blood T cell repertoires in COVID-19 (dated by TCRdb to the early 2020s). With respect to the entire study: Samples covering the acute and convalescent phases of COVID-19 were provided by collaborators in the United States, Italy and Spain. The prospective study material was composed of cDNA or gDNA derived from T cells, B-cell-depleted T cells, or PBMCs. Subjects who had been exposed to COVID-19, were actively infected with it, or had recovered from it provided the deeply sampled blood TCRbeta repertoires that made up the dataset. The repertoires were released in a freely available public database intended as a resource for research on the immune response to SARS-CoV-2. The samples were drawn from two sources: the first 160 participants of the ongoing ImmuneRACE study, and 950 to 1,500 subjects contributed by 6 global collaborators. A de-identified subject ID, COVID-19 status, age in years and sex were almost always included in the sample metadata. Where available, HLA class I and class II types were obtained from metadata supplied by the sample provider rather than from assay-based typing. Overall study results and their limits: The amount of clinical and demographic metadata varied by source and participant and was provided uncurated.

One collaborating source in Seattle enrolled patients while the patients were actively infected and followed the patients over time throughout the course of disease. Collaborating institutions collected whole blood in K2EDTA tubes following their own protocols. For TCRbeta analysis, collaborator samples were shipped as frozen whole blood, as isolated PBMCs, or as DNA extracted from either sample type. The V end loses 5 bases and the J end loses 7 bases, and a stretch of 12 bases separates them. CDR1 and CDR2 were assigned from the germline V gene as MDHEN and SYDVKM. The CDR3 measures 14 amino acids from cysteine to phenylalanine. The DNA shown is the 42-base CDR3, in frame from base 1. TCRbeta CDR3 regions were amplified from genomic DNA by means of the immunoSEQ Assay, a bias-controlled multiplex PCR. Processing in the source paper ran as follows. Within the assay, amplification of reference gene primers was used to estimate how many nucleated cells each sample contained. Sequence reads were collapsed and filtered to measure the absolute abundance of every unique TCRbeta CDR3 rearrangement. For each sample, productive Simpson clonality was calculated as the square root of Simpson's diversity index over productive rearrangements. In its TCRdb copy, this immuneACCESS table keeps in-frame sequences only and misses some clones. Where compared with another copy, unresolved V genes explain less than half of these, and the others have no known cause. The V and J calls and clone size are taken from that table; D and trimming were inferred from the DNA. The sample records about 160,000 clones, approximately 86% of which are singletons. The ten top clones hold around 0.5% of the sample.

The TCR comes from a man aged 60 to 75 with COVID-19, enrolled during active disease. Here the chain combines TRBV28 and TRBJ1-6, with TRBD1 as a weak D call on 6 bases. Material for sequencing was peripheral blood. The DNA is TGTGCCAGCAGTCTCAGACAGGTCAATTCACCCCTCCACTTT. It is translated as CASSLRQVNSPLHF.